This TCR beta chain was recorded in a study of neoadjuvant anti-PD-1 for oral cavity cancer. Study at large: Patients without progression got a fourth dose around day 43.

Notes on the study in general: Higher pretreatment blood Treg/Th17 ratios correlated with higher pretreatment blood and lower post-treatment tumor TCRbeta clonality.

The time point here: after neoadjuvant nivolumab, at surgical resection. As regards this clone: Its antigen is as yet unknown.

PBMC libraries mostly used about 490 ng of input genomic DNA, with six replicates per sample. Profiling relied on immunoSEQ multiplex PCR, and the TCRdb table lists in-frame clones only, not all of them. Of roughly 15,000 clones listed, about 70% are singletons. Germline CDR1 is MDHEN and CDR2 is SYDVKM. The V end lost 5 bases, the J end lost 3 bases, and 8 bases lay between the germline ends. The CDR3 is 13 amino acids. This chain uses TRBV28 with TRBJ1-5, with a weak D call TRBD1 (5 bases). Sequences were derived from PBMCs, sampled after nivolumab (anti-PD-1) treatment. The sequence was collected from a person between 40 and 85 years old with oral cavity squamous cell carcinoma. CDR3 sequence (DNA): TGTGCCAGCAGTCGGGGCCCCAATCAGCCCCAGCATTTT. Amino acid sequence: CASSRGPNQPQHF.